Listed below are T cell receptor beta chains from one sample, sequenced in a study of T cell responses to AZD1222 COVID-19 vaccine. The method was immunoSEQ multiplex PCR; TCRdb's version includes in-frame clones alone and lacks a portion of them. Altogether about 86,000 clones are present, around nine tenths being singletons, with the ten largest covering 6.9%. The sample was peripheral blood, taken 28 days after the second AZD1222 dose. The source of these receptors is an adult who received the AZD1222 COVID-19 vaccine. Both conserved end residues are part of each CDR3. A D gene is named only where the DNA matches it firmly. Clone sizes are given selectively: once, few, many, or a class where the clone is expanded.

D gene,clone size,V gene,J gene,CDR3 DNA,CDR3 protein
TRBD1,NA,TRBV5-1,TRBJ2-7,TGCGCCAGCAGCTTGGAGTGGGACAGGAGCTCCTACGAGCAGTACTTC,CASSLEWDRSSYEQYF
NA,NA,TRBV7-9,TRBJ1-4,TGTGCCAGCAGCTTAGAGGAGATTGCAACTAATGAAAAACTGTTTTTT,CASSLEEIATNEKLFF
NA,NA,TRBV7-9,TRBJ1-5,TGTGCCAGCAGCGAAGGGACACATAGCAATCAGCCCCAGCATTTT,CASSEGTHSNQPQHF
NA,NA,TRBV30,TRBJ1-6,TGTGCCTGGAGTGTAGGGAGCTCCTATAATTCACCCCTCCACTTT,CAWSVGSSYNSPLHF
NA,NA,TRBV21-1,TRBJ2-7,TGTGCCAGCAGCAACCCCGTGACTAGCGGGTCGAGCTCCTACGAGCAGTACTTC,CASSNPVTSGSSSYEQYF
NA,NA,TRBV6-4,TRBJ2-7,TGTGCCAGCAGTGAAAGGGCCCTGGCCTACGAGCAGTACTTC,CASSERALAYEQYF
TRBD2,NA,TRBV6-5,TRBJ2-7,TGTGCCAGCAGTTACCCTAGCGGGGGTCGCTACGAGCAGTACTTC,CASSYPSGGRYEQYF
NA,NA,TRBV7-2,TRBJ2-1,TGTGCCAGCAGCCCTCGGGGTAGCGGTAATGAGCAGTTCTTC,CASSPRGSGNEQFF
NA,NA,TRBV6-5,TRBJ2-2,TGTGCCAGCAGTTATCCGAGCGGGGAGCTGTTTTTT,CASSYPSGELFF
NA,NA,TRBV2,TRBJ1-4,TGTGCCAGCAGTGAGTCGGGGTTAGGGGAAAAACTGTTTTTT,CASSESGLGEKLFF
TRBD1,few,TRBV7-6,TRBJ2-5,TGTGCCAGCAGCTTCGGGACAGGGAAAGAGACCCAGTACTTC,CASSFGTGKETQYF
NA,NA,TRBV7-9,TRBJ1-1,TGTGCCAGCAGAGCTCAACAGGGTTTTGGCACTGAAGCTTTCTTT,CASRAQQGFGTEAFF
NA,NA,TRBV7-3,TRBJ1-1,TGTGCCAGCAGCCCTACCGCCAAGACTGAAGCTTTCTTT,CASSPTAKTEAFF
NA,NA,TRBV24-1,TRBJ1-1,TGTGCCACCAGCCCTTTGGGGGGGGCGCGCACTGAAGCTTTCTTT,CATSPLGGARTEAFF
NA,NA,TRBV28,TRBJ1-2,TGTGCCAGCAGTTTGGCAGTGGGCAGAATCTATGGCTACACCTTC,CASSLAVGRIYGYTF
TRBD1,NA,TRBV24-1,TRBJ2-1,TGTGCCACCAGTGACCGCCAGACAGGGGGACGACCCAATGAGCAGTTCTTC,CATSDRQTGGRPNEQFF
NA,NA,TRBV6-6,TRBJ1-1,TGTGCCAGCAGGGGGACCCTGAACACTGAAGCTTTCTTT,CASRGTLNTEAFF
NA,NA,TRBV11-3,TRBJ1-2,TGTGCCAGCAGCGAGGGAGAGCGCGGCTACACCTTC,CASSEGERGYTF
NA,NA,TRBV6-4,TRBJ1-2,TGTGCCAGCAGAGCGACAGCAAACTATGGCTACACCTTC,CASRATANYGYTF
TRBD2,once,TRBV18,TRBJ2-5,TGTGCCAGCTCACCACAGTTCGGACCGAGCGGGAGGGCTGAGACCCAGTACTTC,CASSPQFGPSGRAETQYF
NA,once,TRBV24-1,TRBJ1-2,TGTGCCACCAGTCCGACGAACCATAAATATGGCTACACCTTC,CATSPTNHKYGYTF
NA,NA,TRBV5-1,TRBJ2-2,TGCGCCAGCAGCTTGGAGGGTTCCCCGAACACCGGGGAGCTGTTTTTT,CASSLEGSPNTGELFF
NA,NA,TRBV18,TRBJ1-2,TGTGCCAGCTCACAAGACAGAGACTATGGCTACACCTTC,CASSQDRDYGYTF
NA,NA,TRBV19,TRBJ1-1,TGTGCCAGTACCCCGGGGGGAGGGGGGAACACTGAAGCTTTCTTT,CASTPGGGGNTEAFF
TRBD2,NA,TRBV7-2,TRBJ2-3,TGTGCCAGCAGACCCCGACTAGCGGGGCTGACAGATACGCAGTATTTT,CASRPRLAGLTDTQYF
NA,NA,TRBV28,TRBJ1-3,TGTGCCAGCAGTTTTTCTACAATTGGAGACACCATATATTTT,CASSFSTIGDTIYF
NA,NA,TRBV9,TRBJ2-6,TGTGCCAGCAGCGTAGGCGCAGGCTCTGGGGCCAACGTCCTGACTTTC,CASSVGAGSGANVLTF
NA,once,TRBV14,TRBJ2-7,TGTGCCAGCAGCCAAGTAGCCTACGAGCAGTACTTC,CASSQVAYEQYF
NA,NA,TRBV7-3,TRBJ1-1,TGTGCCAGCAGCTTAACGGTGGGGAACACTGAAGCTTTCTTT,CASSLTVGNTEAFF
NA,NA,TRBV5-1,TRBJ2-2,TGCGCCAGCAGCCGCGGGGGCCAGGGGCAGGGCGGGGAGCTGTTTTTT,CASSRGGQGQGGELFF
TRBD1,once,TRBV6-5,TRBJ1-5,TGTGCCAGCAGATCGGACAGGGGGGACAATCAGCCCCAGCATTTT,CASRSDRGDNQPQHF
TRBD2,NA,TRBV18,TRBJ2-1,TGTGCCAGCTCACCCCTGCCTAGCGGGAGTAGGAATGAGCAGTTCTTC,CASSPLPSGSRNEQFF
NA,NA,TRBV5-1,TRBJ2-2,TGCGCCAGCAGCATAAGCGGGTACTCGAACACCGGGGAGCTGTTTTTT,CASSISGYSNTGELFF
NA,NA,TRBV6-2/TRBV6-3,TRBJ1-2,TGTGCCAGCAGCAAAGGGCCCCCGGAGTTAAACTATGGCTACACCTTC,CASSKGPPELNYGYTF
TRBD1,NA,TRBV9,TRBJ2-7,TGTGCCAGCAGCGATTCAGGGGGAGAGCAGTACTTC,CASSDSGGEQYF
TRBD1,NA,TRBV11-2,TRBJ2-2,TGTGCCAGCAGGCGTCCGGGACAGGGAAACACCGGGGAGCTGTTTTTT,CASRRPGQGNTGELFF
NA,NA,TRBV3-1/TRBV3-2,TRBJ1-5,TGTGCCAGCAGCCACTGGTTTCAGCCCCAGCATTTT,CASSHWFQPQHF
NA,NA,TRBV7-2,TRBJ1-2,TGTGCCAGCAGCTTAGGGGAAGACAACTATGGCTACACCTTC,CASSLGEDNYGYTF
TRBD1,NA,TRBV6-5,TRBJ2-3,TGTGCCAGCAGCTGGGACAGGCGCACAGATACGCAGTATTTT,CASSWDRRTDTQYF
NA,NA,TRBV25-1,TRBJ2-2,TGTGCCAGCAGTGAGGTAGGGCTAGTCGCCGGGGAGCTGTTTTTT,CASSEVGLVAGELFF
TRBD2,NA,TRBV6-5,TRBJ2-1,TGTGCCAGTAGCCCCGGGGCGGGAGGCCCGAATGAGCAGTTCTTC,CASSPGAGGPNEQFF
NA,NA,TRBV4-1,TRBJ1-5,TGCGCCAGCAGCCAAGTAGGTTTGAGCAATCAGCCCCAGCATTTT,CASSQVGLSNQPQHF
TRBD1,NA,TRBV5-4,TRBJ1-1,TGTGCCAGCAGCACGGGACAGATGAACACTGAAGCTTTCTTT,CASSTGQMNTEAFF
NA,NA,TRBV4-1,TRBJ1-5,TGCGCCACCAGCCCCCAGGGTTTTCGCAATCAGCCCCAGCATTTT,CATSPQGFRNQPQHF
NA,NA,TRBV28,TRBJ1-6,TGTGCCAGCAGTTTATTGGGACCTAATTCACCCCTCCACTTT,CASSLLGPNSPLHF
NA,NA,TRBV11-2,TRBJ1-1,TGTGCCACCGGGACTGAAGCTTTCTTT,CATGTEAFF